This passage covers 20 T cell receptor beta chains from one sample sequenced in a study of shared clonotypes between healthy human individuals. TCRdb's table, derived via immunoSEQ multiplex PCR, lists solely in-frame clones and lacks some. The sample has about 2.2 million clones; 93% are singletons. Selected positively for CCR7 and CD45RO-negative, naive CD8 cells excluded terminally differentiated effector memory CD45RA+ cells. The sequencing input was naive CD8+ T cells from PBMCs. The source of these receptors is a man aged 18 to 30 in good health. Some clones in this sample may be carry-over from other donors' samples.

The rearrangement links TRBV10-2 to TRBJ2-7, with unresolved D. V shed 7 bases and J shed 2 bases, with 12 bases lying between them. This CDR3 contains 13 residues. Germline V lookup: CDR1 WSHSY, CDR2 SAAADI. The CDR3 coding sequence is TGCGCCAGCAAGTACGACACAACCTACGAGCAGTACTTC. This sequence encodes CASKYDTTYEQYF.

In the case of this clone: This CDR3 is also generated by other DNA sequences in the sample. The chain uses TRBV19 and TRBJ2-1; 9 nucleotides agree with TRBD2. The CDR3 sequence is 14 residues long. The V gene's germline CDR1 is LNHDA and CDR2 SQIVND (reference sequence). Unmatched junction bases numbered 3, after V lost 2 bases and J lost 7 bases. CDR3 sequence (DNA): TGTGCCAGTAGTATACTAGCGGGACCGAATGAGCAGTTCTTC. This encodes CASSILAGPNEQFF.

With respect to this clone: The same CDR3 arises from other DNA sequences in this sample as well. This chain links TRBV29-1 with TRBJ1-2; D gene ambiguous. CDR1 and CDR2 from the germline V gene are SQVTM and ANQGSEA. The CDR3 consists of 10 residues. V shed 6 bases and J shed 3 bases, with 5 bases lying between them. CDR3 loop: CSVLDYGYTF. As DNA, the CDR3 is TGCAGCGTGTTGGACTATGGCTACACCTTC. Drawing the rest from reference TRBV29-1 and TRBJ1-2, the complete variable domain is SAVISQKPSRDICQRGTSLTIQCQVDSQVTMMFWYRQQPGQSLTLIATANQGSEATYESGFVIDKFPISRPNLTFSTLTVSNMSPEDSSIYLCSVLDYGYTFGSGTRLTVV.

This chain uses TRBV4-3 with TRBJ2-5; 7 positions match TRBD1. The length of the CDR3 is 16 residues. The germline CDR1 and CDR2 sequences are LGHNA and YSLEER. V lost 0 bases, J lost 5 bases, and 9 bases stayed unmatched. The DNA of the CDR3 is TGCGCCAGCAGCCAAGATTCTTACAGGGGAATGGAGACCCAGTACTTC. Amino acids: CASSQDSYRGMETQYF.

This chain connects TRBV7-9 to TRBJ2-2; D is unresolved. CDR1 is SEHNR and CDR2 is FQNEAQ in the germline V gene (reference sequence). The V end was cut by 4 bases, the J end by 2 bases, with 14 bases between. CDR3 length: 16 residues. This CDR3 reads CASSSGPSGNTGELFF. In nucleotides, the CDR3 is TGTGCCAGCAGCTCCGGGCCCTCCGGAAACACCGGGGAGCTGTTTTTT.

As to this clone: Distinct nucleotide sequences in the sample also encode this CDR3. The genes are TRBV27 and TRBJ2-3, with D hard to call. Germline values: CDR1 MNHEY, CDR2 SMNVEV (reference sequence). This CDR3 has 13 amino acids. Trimming shortened V by 4 bases and J by 1 base, and 6 bases separated the two germline ends. CDR3 in DNA: TGTGCCAGCAGTTCCCTCGGCACAGATACGCAGTATTTT. This gives the protein CASSSLGTDTQYF.

This chain's CDR3 is CASSVPGQGFSNTGELFF. As DNA, the CDR3 is TGTGCCAGCAGCGTTCCGGGACAGGGATTTTCGAACACCGGGGAGCTGTTTTTT. This chain links TRBV9 with TRBJ2-2; 9 bases fit TRBD1. This CDR3 region has 18 residues. Germline values: CDR1 SGDLS, CDR2 YYNGEE. The J segment lost 0 bases and the V segment lost 2 bases, leaving 8 bases of the junction unmatched. The full variable domain, its missing parts supplied by reference TRBV9 and TRBJ2-2, is DSGVTQTPKHLITATGQRVTLRCSPRSGDLSVYWYQQSLDQGLQFLIQYYNGEERAKGNILERFSAQQFPDLHSELNLSSLELGDSALYFCASSVPGQGFSNTGELFFGEGSRLTVL.

V is TRBV7-9 and J is TRBJ2-3, with 7 bases aligning to TRBD2. The germline V gene has CDR1 SEHNR and CDR2 FQNEAQ (reference sequence). The CDR3 runs 16 residues. The J segment lost 8 bases and the V segment lost 0 bases, leaving 11 bases of the junction unmatched. The CDR3 nucleotides are TGTGCCAGCAGCTTAGCCCCAGGACCCGGGGGGAGTACGCAGTATTTT. Translation gives CASSLAPGPGGSTQYF.

A few counts support this clone. V usage is TRBV19 and J usage is TRBJ1-1; D remains ambiguous. The V and J ends lost 1 base and 6 bases respectively, with 9 bases between them. Germline V gene lookup returns CDR1 LNHDA and CDR2 SQIVND (reference sequence). The CDR3 has 13 amino acids. The CDR3 here is CASSIGAYPEAFF. For the CDR3, the DNA is TGTGCCAGTAGTATAGGGGCATACCCTGAAGCTTTCTTT.

Details on this clone: The same CDR3 can be traced to other DNA sequences in this sample. The V and J genes are TRBV9 and TRBJ2-7; 12 bases map to TRBD2. Trimming took 0 bases from V and 4 from J; bases not matched to a gene: 2. The CDR3 totals 15 residues. Germline V lookup: CDR1 SGDLS, CDR2 YYNGEE. CDR3 residues: CASSVGGLAGYEQYF. CDR3 sequence (DNA): TGTGCCAGCAGCGTAGGTGGACTAGCGGGATACGAGCAGTACTTC.

This chain uses TRBV10-2 with TRBJ1-5; D may be TRBD1 (6 bases). Germline V CDR1 and CDR2: WSHSY, SAAADI. The V end was cut by 6 bases, the J end by 9 bases, with 18 bases between. The CDR3 loop spans 14 amino acids. The chain's CDR3 is CASSRDRRIAPQHF. CDR3 nucleotides: TGCGCCAGCAGCCGCGACAGGCGGATCGCGCCCCAGCATTTT.

This clone is a singleton in its sample. The chain couples TRBV5-1 to TRBJ1-2, with D possibly matching TRBD1 (5 bases). Germline V gives CDR1 SGHRS, CDR2 YFSETQ. V dropped 4 bases and J dropped 8 bases, with 27 bases sitting between them. The CDR3 consists of 17 residues. The CDR3 nucleotides read TGCGCCAGCAGCGGAGGGGTTGCTGGACCCTATGGTGTCGGCTACACCTTC. This sequence encodes CASSGGVAGPYGVGYTF.

V usage is TRBV25-1 and J usage is TRBJ1-2; D not resolved. Germline CDR1 is MGHDK and CDR2 is SYGVNS. V lost 3 bases and J 8 bases, leaving 13 bases between the germline ends. This CDR3 spans 13 amino acids. CDR3 sequence (DNA): TGTGCCAGCAGTGATAAAGGCAACGGGGGCTACACCTTC. It translates to CASSDKGNGGYTF.

This chain uses TRBV28 with TRBJ1-2; TRBD1 aligns across 7 bases. Trimming removed 2 bases from V and 4 bases from J; junction bases left unmatched: 7. Germline loops: CDR1 MDHEN, CDR2 SYDVKM. CDR3 length: 15 residues. CDR3 in DNA: TGTGCCAGCAGTTTACGTGACAGGGCGAGCTATGGCTACACCTTC. Its translation: CASSLRDRASYGYTF.

V and J are TRBV2 and TRBJ2-5; 7 bases line up with TRBD1. Germline CDR1 SNHLY, CDR2 FYNNEI. The CDR3 is 14 residues long. Trimming cost V 6 bases and J 5 bases; bases outside gene matches: 9. CDR3 loop: CASRDRGGPETQYF. The CDR3 DNA reads as TGTGCCAGCAGAGATAGAGGGGGCCCGGAGACCCAGTACTTC.

This CDR3 is CAWTPGTPDSPLHF. The CDR3 nucleotides read TGTGCCTGGACGCCCGGGACACCTGATTCACCCCTCCACTTT. The chain joins TRBV30 to TRBJ1-6; possibly TRBD1 for D (6 bases). The CDR3 contains 14 residues. Trimming removed 4 bases from V and 8 bases from J, with 15 bases in between. Germline V gene sequence: CDR1 GTSNPN, CDR2 SVGIG (reference sequence).

The J gene is TRBJ1-2, the V gene TRBV9; possible D gene TRBD1, 5 bases. With 1 base removed from V and 6 bases from J, the gap between germline ends came to 16 bases. The CDR3 is 15 residues long. Germline V gene lookup returns CDR1 SGDLS and CDR2 YYNGEE. The chain's CDR3 is CASSVTAGNLDGYTF. The CDR3 region has the DNA TGTGCCAGCAGCGTAACGGCAGGGAATCTAGATGGCTACACCTTC. Full variable domain (outside the CDR3, taken from reference TRBV9 and TRBJ1-2): DSGVTQTPKHLITATGQRVTLRCSPRSGDLSVYWYQQSLDQGLQFLIQYYNGEERAKGNILERFSAQQFPDLHSELNLSSLELGDSALYFCASSVTAGNLDGYTFGSGTRLTVV.

The genes are TRBV7-8 and TRBJ2-3; TRBD1 aligns across 9 bases. Trimming at V came to 5 bases and at J to 5 bases, leaving 11 bases not matched to a gene. There are 16 residues in the CDR3. Germline loops: CDR1 SGHVS, CDR2 FQNEAQ. CDR3 loop: CASSAYRGPERDTQYF. The DNA for the CDR3 is TGTGCCAGCAGCGCCTACAGGGGGCCGGAGAGAGATACGCAGTATTTT.

This clone has just one count. The V and J genes are TRBV7-8 and TRBJ2-5; D is unresolved. CDR1 is SGHVS and CDR2 is FQNEAQ in the germline V gene. The CDR3 runs to 12 residues. V shed 7 bases and J shed 5 bases, with 11 bases lying between them. CDR3 amino acids: CASNNGVETQYF. CDR3 nucleotide sequence: TGTGCCAGCAATAATGGGGTCGAGACCCAGTACTTC.

The sample holds one count of this clone. The rearrangement uses TRBV9 and TRBJ2-1; TRBD1 might be the D (6 bases). The V gene lost 4 bases and the J gene lost 8 bases, with 16 bases spanning the gap. The CDR3 length is 14 residues. Germline CDR1 SGDLS, CDR2 YYNGEE. The CDR3 protein is CASSLRMKGDEQFF. As DNA, the CDR3 is TGTGCCAGCAGCCTCCGTATGAAGGGGGATGAGCAGTTCTTC.